The 9 T cell receptor beta chains reported below all come from one sample, sequenced in a study of radiotherapy plus CTLA-4 blockade in lung cancer (dated by TCRdb to about 2018). The library was built by means of the immunoSEQ multiplex PCR assay. Not all clones reach the TCRdb copy of this immuneACCESS table, which keeps in-frame sequences only. Checked studies attribute under half of the gap to unresolved V genes and leave the rest unexplained. Across this sample there are 56,000 or so clones, with approximately 79% seen only once. The top ten hold roughly 2.9% of the sample. The source was peripheral blood, collected from a patient treated with radiotherapy plus ipilimumab. These receptors all come from a human donor with non-small cell lung cancer who had a partial response to radiotherapy plus ipilimumab.

The chain combines TRBV5-6 with TRBJ1-5; D may be TRBD1 (5 bases). The germline V and J ends were trimmed by 2 bases and 5 bases, with 14 bases remaining between them. Germline-derived CDR1 and CDR2 are SGHDT and YYEEEE. CDR3 length: 15 residues. The DNA of the CDR3 is TGTGCCAGCAGCTTCTGGGGGGGAACCTATCAGCCCCAGCATTTT. Its protein is CASSFWGGTYQPQHF. Drawing the rest from reference TRBV5-6 and TRBJ1-5, the complete variable domain is DAGVTQSPTHLIKTRGQQVTLRCSPKSGHDTVSWYQQALGQGPQFIFQYYEEEERQRGNFPDRFSGHQFPNYSSELNVNALLLGDSALYLCASSFWGGTYQPQHFGDGTRLSIL.

The chain joins TRBV9 to TRBJ2-6; D not resolved. The CDR3 extends over 14 amino acids. V shed 3 bases and J shed 0 bases, with 4 bases lying between them. Germline V CDR1 and CDR2: SGDLS, YYNGEE. CDR3 nucleotides: TGTGCCAGCAGCGGCTACTCTGGGGCCAACGTCCTGACTTTC. Its translation is CASSGYSGANVLTF.

This rearrangement joins TRBV28 to TRBJ2-1, with a possible D match to TRBD2 (6 bases). Trimming removed 6 bases from V and 0 bases from J, with 12 bases in between. The CDR3 length is 15 residues. Per germline, CDR1 MDHEN and CDR2 SYDVKM. For the CDR3, the DNA is TGTGCCAGCAGAATGGGGGGTCCCTCCTACAATGAGCAGTTCTTC. Translation: CASRMGGPSYNEQFF.

The chain employs TRBV10-3 and TRBJ1-1; TRBD1 is a possible D gene (6 bases). The CDR3 has 12 residues. Germline CDR1 is ENHRY and CDR2 is SYGVKD. The ends were cut back, 6 bases at V and 11 bases at J, with 16 bases in the middle. The CDR3 coding sequence is TGTGCCATCAGGATGCTATCAGGGGATGCTTTCTTT. Translated: CAIRMLSGDAFF.

This clone was counted a few times. The chain has TRBV2 and TRBJ2-7, with 8 bases matching TRBD2. V lost 6 bases and J lost 3; bases outside the gene matches: 1. Germline CDR1 reads SNHLY; CDR2 reads FYNNEI. The length of the CDR3 is 12 residues. CDR3 in amino acids: CASRTSGYEQYF. The DNA for the CDR3 is TGTGCCAGCAGAACTAGCGGCTACGAGCAGTACTTC.

The V gene is TRBV19, the J gene TRBJ2-1, with 9 bases lining up with TRBD1. The J segment lost 1 base and the V segment lost 4 bases, leaving 8 bases of the junction unmatched. Looked up from germline, CDR1 is LNHDA and CDR2 is SQIVND (reference sequence). There are 17 residues in the CDR3. CDR3 region: CASSTRTGVGSYNEQFF. The CDR3 coding sequence is TGTGCCAGTAGTACCAGGACAGGGGTTGGGTCCTACAATGAGCAGTTCTTC.

The chain carries TRBV19 and TRBJ2-5; 12 bases agree with TRBD2. Germline CDR1 and CDR2: LNHDA and SQIVND (reference sequence). The V and J ends lost 3 bases and 5 bases, in that order; junction bases with no gene match: 4. This CDR3 comprises 15 residues. The CDR3 bases are TGTGCCAGTAGTATCCTAGCGGGGGGGGACGAGACCCAGTACTTC. Its translation: CASSILAGGDETQYF.

J is TRBJ2-1 and V is TRBV10-3, with D perhaps TRBD2 (5 bases). The CDR3 sequence is 15 residues long. V was pared by 3 bases and J by 6 bases, with 15 bases between. Germline CDR1 ENHRY, CDR2 SYGVKD. The CDR3 region is CAISDGTPSLNEQFF. CDR3 sequence (DNA): TGTGCCATCAGTGATGGTACGCCTAGCCTCAATGAGCAGTTCTTC.

This clone turned up a few times. V is TRBV7-2 and J is TRBJ1-6; 10 positions match TRBD1. The V gene's germline CDR1 is SGHTA and CDR2 FQGNSA. The V gene end was trimmed by 5 bases and the J gene end by 7 bases; junction bases not matched to a gene: 2. There are 14 residues in the CDR3. As DNA, the CDR3 is TGTGCCAGCAGCCAGGGACAGGGGAATTCACCCCTCCACTTT. It translates to CASSQGQGNSPLHF.